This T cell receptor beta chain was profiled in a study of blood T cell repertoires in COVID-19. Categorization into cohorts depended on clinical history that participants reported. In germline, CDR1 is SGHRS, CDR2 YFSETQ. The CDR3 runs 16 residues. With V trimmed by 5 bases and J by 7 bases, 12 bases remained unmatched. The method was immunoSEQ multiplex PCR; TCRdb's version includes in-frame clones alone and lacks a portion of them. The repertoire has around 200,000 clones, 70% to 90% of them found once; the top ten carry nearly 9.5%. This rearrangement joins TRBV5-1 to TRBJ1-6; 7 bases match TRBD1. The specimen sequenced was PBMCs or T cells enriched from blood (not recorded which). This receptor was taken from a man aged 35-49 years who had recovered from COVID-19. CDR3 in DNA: TGCGCCAGCAGTGATGTGAGGGCCAGGGGGAATTCACCCCTCCACTTT. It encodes CASSDVRARGNSPLHF. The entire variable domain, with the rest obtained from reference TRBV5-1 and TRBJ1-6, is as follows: KAGVTQTPRYLIKTRGQQVTLSCSPISGHRSVSWYQQTPGQGLQFLFEYFSETQRNKGNFPGRFSGRQFSNSRSEMNVSTLELGDSALYLCASSDVRARGNSPLHFGNGTRLTVT.